This T cell receptor (beta chain) was recorded in a study of blood T cells in healthy people across ages. PCR was performed a second time for about 6 to 12 cycles using a sample-barcoded 5' primer and a J-beta primer mix. TCRdb recomputed calls from the 5' RACE reads with MiXCR, one row per CDR3 protein. The data hold hundreds of thousands of distinct CDR3 sequences, with roughly 31% observed a single time. V lost 3 bases and J lost 8, with 7 bases in between. The germline gives CDR1 ENHRY, CDR2 SYGVKD. CDR3 size: 11 residues. The chain recombines TRBV10-3 with TRBJ1-2, with D hard to call. The source material was blood. The source of this sequence is a woman of 80 years or more in good health. CDR3 bases: TGTGCCATCAGTGATGTAAGCGGCTACACCTTC. This sequence encodes CAISDVSGYTF.